These T cell receptor beta chains were read from a single sample in a study of T cells after yellow fever vaccination. In TCRdb, the 5' RACE reads were re-called with MiXCR into one record per CDR3 protein. The sample includes roughly 110,000 distinct CDR3 sequences, 6.5% to 9% of them seen just once. The source was CD8+ T cells sorted from PBMCs, collected 45 days after the yellow fever booster vaccination. The receptors come from a young man who received the YFV17D yellow fever vaccine. CDR3s include the opening cysteine and the closing phenylalanine or tryptophan. Each record gives: clone size, D gene, J gene, V gene, CDR3 protein, CDR3 DNA. D genes are given only for firm matches. Clone size is not always given. Where it is, it says once, few, many or a class for expanded clones.

NA	TRBD2	TRBJ2-7	TRBV4-1	CASSQGPTSGLREQYF	TGCGCCAGCAGCCAAGGTCCGACTAGCGGATTAAGGGAGCAGTACTTC
many	NA	TRBJ1-2	TRBV7-8	CASSLPWDGAYGYTF	TGTGCCAGCAGCTTACCTTGGGACGGAGCATATGGCTACACCTTC
NA	NA	TRBJ2-7	TRBV5-1	CASSLVVAAGTSYEQYF	TGCGCCAGCAGCTTGGTAGTGGCGGCGGGGACCTCCTACGAGCAGTACTTC
many	NA	TRBJ2-7	TRBV7-9	CASSSLRQVPGEQYF	TGTGCCAGCAGCTCGCTAAGACAGGTTCCGGGGGAGCAGTACTTC
few	TRBD1	TRBJ2-6	TRBV6-2/TRBV6-3	CASRPDRADFSGANVLTF	TGTGCCAGCAGACCGGACAGGGCTGATTTCTCTGGGGCCAACGTCCTGACTTTC
many	NA	TRBJ2-7	TRBV4-2	CASSQPGYEQYF	TGTGCCAGCAGCCAGCCGGGCTACGAGCAGTACTTC
many	NA	TRBJ2-5	TRBV9	CASSWTGRDRETQYF	TGTGCCAGCAGCTGGACGGGGCGCGACAGGGAGACCCAGTACTTC
many	NA	TRBJ2-5	TRBV24-1	CATSDLDKGGLQETQYF	TGTGCCACCAGTGATTTGGACAAGGGGGGACTTCAAGAGACCCAGTACTTC
once	TRBD1	TRBJ1-1	TRBV11-2	CASSYIGTGGLRNTEAFF	TGTGCCAGCAGCTACATCGGGACAGGGGGTTTGAGGAACACTGAAGCTTTCTTT
many	TRBD1	TRBJ1-1	TRBV29-1	CSLRTGGTEAFF	TGCAGCCTGCGGACAGGGGGGACTGAAGCTTTCTTT
few	TRBD2	TRBJ2-1	TRBV9	CASSVELAGDPREQFF	TGTGCCAGCAGCGTCGAACTAGCGGGAGACCCTCGGGAGCAGTTCTTC
many	TRBD1	TRBJ2-5	TRBV6-5	CASSYGGQGETQYF	TGTGCCAGCAGTTACGGGGGACAGGGGGAGACCCAGTACTTC
many	NA	TRBJ2-7	TRBV10-1	CASSEVPAGEQYF	TGCGCCAGCAGTGAGGTACCAGCTGGAGAGCAGTACTTC
many	NA	TRBJ2-5	TRBV29-1	CSVPTGGSETQYF	TGCAGCGTGCCGACTGGGGGATCGGAGACCCAGTACTTC
NA	TRBD2	TRBJ2-3	TRBV14	CASTALTSGRPDTQYF	TGTGCCAGCACCGCGCTAACTAGCGGGAGACCAGATACGCAGTATTTT
many	TRBD2	TRBJ2-5	TRBV28	CASTDLPTTSGRAQETQYF	TGTGCCAGCACTGATCTCCCAACCACTAGCGGGAGGGCCCAAGAGACCCAGTACTTC
many	NA	TRBJ2-2	TRBV7-6	CASSLAISGELFF	TGTGCCAGCAGCTTAGCGATTTCCGGGGAGCTGTTTTTT
many	TRBD2	TRBJ2-1	TRBV7-6	CASSLAGTSVYNEQFF	TGTGCCAGCAGCCTTGCCGGGACTAGCGTGTACAATGAGCAGTTCTTC
many	NA	TRBJ2-1	TRBV27	CASSLSGNEQFF	TGTGCCAGCAGTTTATCAGGCAATGAGCAGTTCTTC
many	NA	TRBJ2-4	TRBV24-1	CATSQGDIQYF	TGTGCCACCTCGCAAGGCGACATTCAGTACTTC
many	TRBD1	TRBJ2-3	TRBV25-1	CASSEFNPGQSSTDTQYF	TGTGCCAGCAGTGAATTCAATCCGGGACAGTCTAGCACAGATACGCAGTATTTT
NA	NA	TRBJ2-2	TRBV20-1	CSARDGYLPGELFF	TGCAGTGCTAGAGATGGATACCTCCCCGGGGAGCTGTTTTTT
NA	NA	TRBJ2-1	TRBV6-5	CASSYSIVAGNEQFF	TGTGCCAGCAGTTACTCGATAGTAGCTGGTAATGAGCAGTTCTTC
many	NA	TRBJ2-1	TRBV7-9	CASQRAVDEQFF	TGTGCCAGTCAGAGAGCGGTGGATGAGCAGTTCTTC